This T cell receptor (beta chain) was identified during a study of blood T cell repertoires in COVID-19. Whole-study context: Sites in the United States, Italy and Spain provided acute and convalescent COVID-19 samples. PBMCs, B-cell-depleted T cells, or T cells were the source of the cDNA or gDNA that made up the material.

Germline-derived CDR1 and CDR2 are MNHEY and SVGEGT. The CDR3 consists of 20 residues. Trimming at V came to 2 bases and at J to 0 bases, leaving 10 bases not matched to a gene. Followed over time, Seattle patients had been enrolled while infection was active. Source study methods: Scientists estimated how many nucleated cells there were by amplifying reference gene primers. Sequencing was performed with immunoSEQ multiplex PCR; in TCRdb, only in-frame clones are kept and a portion is missing. The V and J calls and clone size were taken over from that table, and D and trimming were inferred from the DNA. The sample holds about 65,000 clones, 65% to 90% seen once.

Sequencing was carried out using peripheral blood. This chain uses TRBV6-2 or TRBV6-3 with TRBJ2-1; 13 bases fit TRBD2. The TCR comes from a man aged 50 to 60 with COVID-19, enrolled during active disease. The CDR3 sequence: CASSYALAGGMKSSYNEQFF. Here the CDR3 DNA reads TGTGCCAGCAGTTACGCACTAGCGGGAGGGATGAAAAGCTCCTACAATGAGCAGTTCTTC.